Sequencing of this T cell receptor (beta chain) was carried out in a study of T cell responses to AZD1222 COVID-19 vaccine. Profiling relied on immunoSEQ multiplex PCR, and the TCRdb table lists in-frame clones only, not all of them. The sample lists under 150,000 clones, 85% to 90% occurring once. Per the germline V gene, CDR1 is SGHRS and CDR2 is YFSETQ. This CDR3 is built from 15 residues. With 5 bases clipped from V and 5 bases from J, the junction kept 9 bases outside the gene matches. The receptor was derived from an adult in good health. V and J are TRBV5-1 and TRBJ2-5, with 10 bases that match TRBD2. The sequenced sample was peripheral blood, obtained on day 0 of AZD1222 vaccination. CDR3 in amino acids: CASSPRTSGVETQYF. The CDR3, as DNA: TGCGCCAGCAGTCCAAGGACTAGCGGCGTGGAGACCCAGTACTTC.